This passage covers 2 T cell receptor beta chains from one sample sequenced in a study of blood T cell repertoires in COVID-19. Sequenced by immunoSEQ multiplex PCR; TCRdb stores in-frame clones only, minus some. This table has 150,000 to 200,000 clones, approximately 80% appearing once. The sample was PBMCs or T cells enriched from blood (not recorded which). These receptors were taken from a woman aged 45-59 years who had recovered from COVID-19.

This clone was seen a handful of times. J is TRBJ1-2 and V is TRBV19; D perhaps matches TRBD1 (6 bases). CDR1 LNHDA and CDR2 SQIVND come from the germline V gene (reference sequence). The CDR3 length is 15 residues. Trimming stripped 4 bases from V and 4 bases from J, with 16 bases between. CDR3 loop: CASSSWQGNIYGYTF. CDR3 nucleotides: TGTGCCAGTAGTAGCTGGCAGGGGAACATCTATGGCTACACCTTC.

J is TRBJ2-5 and V is TRBV18; D may be TRBD1 (6 bases). This CDR3 comprises 14 residues. Germline V gene lookup returns CDR1 KGHSH and CDR2 LQKENI. The V end lost 3 bases, the J end lost 2 bases, and 10 bases lay between the germline ends. The CDR3: CASSPTGRQETQYF. The CDR3 DNA is TGTGCCAGCTCACCCACAGGGCGTCAAGAGACCCAGTACTTC.